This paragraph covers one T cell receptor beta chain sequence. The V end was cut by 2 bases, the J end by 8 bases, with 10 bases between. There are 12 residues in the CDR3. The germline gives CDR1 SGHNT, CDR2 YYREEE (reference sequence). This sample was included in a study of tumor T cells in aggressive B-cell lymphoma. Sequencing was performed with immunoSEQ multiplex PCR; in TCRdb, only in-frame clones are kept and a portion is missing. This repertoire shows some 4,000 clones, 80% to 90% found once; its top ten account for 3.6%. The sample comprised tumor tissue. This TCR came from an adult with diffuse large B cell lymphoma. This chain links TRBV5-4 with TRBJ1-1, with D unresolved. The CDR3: CASSFVTGEAFF. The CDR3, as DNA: TGTGCCAGCAGCTTTGTGACGGGGGAAGCTTTCTTT.